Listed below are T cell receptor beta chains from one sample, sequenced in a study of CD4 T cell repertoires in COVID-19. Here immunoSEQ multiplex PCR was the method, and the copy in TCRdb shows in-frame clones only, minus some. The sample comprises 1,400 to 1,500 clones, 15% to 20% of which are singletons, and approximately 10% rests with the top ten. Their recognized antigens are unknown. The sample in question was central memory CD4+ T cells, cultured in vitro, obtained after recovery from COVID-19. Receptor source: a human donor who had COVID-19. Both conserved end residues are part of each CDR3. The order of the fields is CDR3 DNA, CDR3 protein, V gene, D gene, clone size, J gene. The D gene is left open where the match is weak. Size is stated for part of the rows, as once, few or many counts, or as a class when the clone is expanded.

TGCAGCGTGTCACAGGGGGGTTACACAGATACGCAGTATTTT | CSVSQGGYTDTQYF | TRBV29-1 | TRBD1 | . | TRBJ2-3
TGTGCCAGCAATGAGGGTGCTTACCAAGAGACCCAGTACTTC | CASNEGAYQETQYF | TRBV5-4 | . | . | TRBJ2-5
TGTGCCAGCAGCCAAGAAGCGATCACCATACAGGGGGCGAAAGCTTTCTTT | CASSQEAITIQGAKAFF | TRBV3-1/TRBV3-2 | TRBD1 | few | TRBJ1-1
TGCGCCAGCAGCTTAGGGACACTCCAAGAGACCCAGTACTTC | CASSLGTLQETQYF | TRBV5-1 | . | few | TRBJ2-5
TGTGCCAGTAGTATAGGGCCTTACAATGAGCAGTTCTTC | CASSIGPYNEQFF | TRBV19 | . | medium-sized | TRBJ2-1
TGTGCCATCAGTGACCGGACAGGAACCTACGAGCAGTACTTC | CAISDRTGTYEQYF | TRBV10-3 | TRBD1 | large | TRBJ2-7
TGTGCCACCGGGGACAGCGAAGAGACCCAGTACTTC | CATGDSEETQYF | TRBV10-3 | TRBD1 | medium-sized | TRBJ2-5
TGTGCCAGCAGTTACTCAGACAGGAGTATAGAAGCTTTCTTT | CASSYSDRSIEAFF | TRBV6-6 | . | few | TRBJ1-1
TGTGCCAGCAGCTTGGAGGGGAGCACAGATACGCAGTATTTT | CASSLEGSTDTQYF | TRBV7-9 | . | large | TRBJ2-3
TGTGCCATCAGTGAGGGGGCAGAAAACACCATATATTTT | CAISEGAENTIYF | TRBV10-3 | . | large | TRBJ1-3
TGTGCCAGCAGGGAAGGGGGGGCGCGGATGACAGATACGCAGTATTTT | CASREGGARMTDTQYF | TRBV28 | . | once | TRBJ2-3
TGTGCCAGCAGCTTAGATCTCCGGAGGGGGCGCGGGGACACTGAAGCTTTCTTT | CASSLDLRRGRGDTEAFF | TRBV11-2 | TRBD1 | medium-sized | TRBJ1-1
TGTGCCAGCAGTTACTCGACTAGCGGGAGGGCCTACAATGAGCAGTTCTTC | CASSYSTSGRAYNEQFF | TRBV6-2/TRBV6-3 | TRBD2 | medium-sized | TRBJ2-1
TGTGCCCACCGGAAGGGCACCGGGGAGCTGTTTTTT | CAHRKGTGELFF | TRBV12-3/TRBV12-4 | . | few | TRBJ2-2
TGTGCCAGCAGCTTCAGGGGGCGTCCCAAAAACATTCAGTACTTC | CASSFRGRPKNIQYF | TRBV5-8 | TRBD1 | medium-sized | TRBJ2-4
TGTGCCAGCTCACCGGGGACGCACCCGGCTGAGCAGTTCTTC | CASSPGTHPAEQFF | TRBV18 | . | large | TRBJ2-1
TGTGCCAGCAGCCAAGATCTGACTAGCGACCAAGAGACCCAGTACTTC | CASSQDLTSDQETQYF | TRBV3-1/TRBV3-2 | TRBD2 | . | TRBJ2-5
TGTGCCAGCAGCCACGGGACTAGCGGGGGGTTCAGCTCCTACAATGAGCAGTTCTTC | CASSHGTSGGFSSYNEQFF | TRBV3-1/TRBV3-2 | TRBD2 | medium-sized | TRBJ2-1
TGTGCCAGCAGCTTAGCCGGGGCCTACAATGAGCAGTTCTTC | CASSLAGAYNEQFF | TRBV11-2 | . | . | TRBJ2-1
TGTGCCAGCAGTTTGGGACGCCATTCACCCCTCCACTTT | CASSLGRHSPLHF | TRBV27 | . | medium-sized | TRBJ1-6
TGTGCCAGCAGCCAAGAACAGGGGAACACTGAAGCTTTCTTT | CASSQEQGNTEAFF | TRBV3-1/TRBV3-2 | . | medium-sized | TRBJ1-1
TGTGCCAGCAGCTTACAGGGGTCGACAGATACGCAGTATTTT | CASSLQGSTDTQYF | TRBV7-9 | . | large | TRBJ2-3
TGTGCCAGCAGTTACAGCACGGGAGGGAGGACAGATACGCAGTATTTT | CASSYSTGGRTDTQYF | TRBV6-2/TRBV6-3 | TRBD2 | . | TRBJ2-3
TGTGCCAGCAGGGCGGACAGTAACACAGATACGCAGTATTTT | CASRADSNTDTQYF | TRBV2 | . | . | TRBJ2-3
TGTGCCAGCTCTTTTCCAGAAATGAACACTGAAGCTTTCTTT | CASSFPEMNTEAFF | TRBV6-6 | . | . | TRBJ1-1
TGTGCCAGTAGTAGACAAGTGTTAGCGGGAGCGGCCGGGGAGCTGTTTTTT | CASSRQVLAGAAGELFF | TRBV19 | TRBD2 | . | TRBJ2-2
TGCAGCGTTGCGGGAGGAGATACGCAGTATTTT | CSVAGGDTQYF | TRBV29-1 | TRBD2 | medium-sized | TRBJ2-3
TGTGCCAGCAGTTACACGACTAGCTTGGCCTACAATGAGCAGTTCTTC | CASSYTTSLAYNEQFF | TRBV6-2/TRBV6-3 | TRBD2 | medium-sized | TRBJ2-1
TGTGCCAGCAGTTACCCGGAGTCGCGGACTGAAGCTTTCTTT | CASSYPESRTEAFF | TRBV6-5 | . | few | TRBJ1-1
TGTGCCAGTAGTATGGGGGAGATAGGCTATGGCTACACCTTC | CASSMGEIGYGYTF | TRBV19 | . | medium-sized | TRBJ1-2
TGTGCCATCAGCGGGACATCTAACTATGGCTACACCTTC | CAISGTSNYGYTF | TRBV10-3 | . | large | TRBJ1-2
TGTGCCAGAGGTGCGGCCTACAATGAGCAGTTCTTC | CARGAAYNEQFF | TRBV5-8 | . | . | TRBJ2-1
TGTGCCAGCAGTGAATTGGGGACAGGGGTCACTGAAGCTTTCTTT | CASSELGTGVTEAFF | TRBV2 | TRBD1 | medium-sized | TRBJ1-1
TGTGCCAGCAGCAGATTTGCCAAAGGAAAGACCTATGGCTACACCTTC | CASSRFAKGKTYGYTF | TRBV4-2 | . | . | TRBJ1-2
TGTGCCAGCAGCTTAGTGGGACTAGCGGGGATCAAACAAGAGACCCAGTACTTC | CASSLVGLAGIKQETQYF | TRBV7-9 | TRBD2 | . | TRBJ2-5
TGTGCCAGTAGTGTCCCACAGGGGTTGCTACCTTCACCCCTCCACTTT | CASSVPQGLLPSPLHF | TRBV19 | TRBD1 | . | TRBJ1-6
TGTGCCAGCAGCGCATCAGGGGTTGGGGAGACCCAGTACTTC | CASSASGVGETQYF | TRBV9 | . | few | TRBJ2-5
TGTGCCAGCAGTGAAGTGGCAGGGGGCCTTAACACTGAAGCTTTCTTT | CASSEVAGGLNTEAFF | TRBV6-1 | TRBD1 | medium-sized | TRBJ1-1
TGTGCCACCAGCAGAGATCCCACTACCACAGATACGCAGTATTTT | CATSRDPTTTDTQYF | TRBV15 | . | . | TRBJ2-3
TGTGCCAGTAGTAACTCAGGGGGCTCTTCCGGGGAGCTGTTTTTT | CASSNSGGSSGELFF | TRBV19 | TRBD1 | . | TRBJ2-2